The T cell receptor beta chain under discussion was sequenced for a study of cytomegalovirus exposure and HLA in healthy donors (dated by TCRdb to about 2017). A note on the overall study: An earlier analysis of some 550 of the donors reported about 250 Gb of sequence data and approximately 110 million unique TCR beta sequences from some 180 million T cells. An early release covering approximately 600 HLA-typed donors comprised 300 to 350 gigabases of sequencing data and 85 million or so unique TCR sequences. The genetic ancestry cluster associated with self-reported Caucasian donors included 81% of the roughly 400 genotyped donors. The study aimed to test whether signatures of past pathogen exposure could be identified by cataloging public T cell receptors. The T cell repertoires of roughly 660 subjects were profiled by immunosequencing and related to cytomegalovirus serostatus. Along with the approximately 650-subject first cohort, a separate validation cohort of 120 different subjects was used. High-throughput TCR immunosequencing, statistical association of individual TCRs with disease status, and machine learning were combined to predict cytomegalovirus infection status. In a later analysis, previously published TCR beta repertoires from 666 donors were re-analyzed and high-resolution HLA genotyping was added so that TCR occurrence patterns could be studied. The later analysis used no new phenotypic data to find candidate immune exposures, relying instead on TCR beta sequences and their occurrence across donors. An earlier analysis of 500 to 750 of the donors applied high-throughput TCR beta sequencing to assess whether each TCR beta V gene segment acted as functional or pseudogenic. Donor age, sex, ethnicity and CMV serostatus were compiled alongside the repertoire data. A later genetic analysis took genome-wide SNP genotypes for about 65% of the roughly 670 donors and used that subset as a discovery cohort. All discovery cohort repertoires had been generated on a single sequencing platform. HLA typing included class I and class II loci at four-digit resolution. The number of donors typed differed by locus, with 629-630 for A, B, C, DRB1 and DQB1, roughly 520 for DQA1, 606 for DPA1, and roughly 450 for DPB1. Because of strong linkage in the cohort, roughly five DR-DQ haplotypes were treated as single units for association and clustering. On average, roughly 200,000 unique TCR beta nucleotide sequences were sequenced per donor among a few hundred genotyped donors of the cohort, with about 17% of those sequences being non-productive.

Library generation was performed with the immunoSEQ multiplex PCR assay. The multiplex PCR relied on a mix of 60 forward primers for TCR Vbeta segments and 13 reverse primers for TCR Jbeta segments. The CDR3 region of rearranged TCR beta genes was amplified from genomic DNA with a multiplex PCR assay. On the Illumina HiSeq System, the amplified TCR beta libraries were sequenced as 87-base-pair reads. The original pipeline was this. A later analysis counted some 74 million unique TCR beta chains across the approximately 700 repertoires, and 10 million to 12 million of these chains were shared by at least two donors. Raw reads were error-corrected and collapsed into unique sequences with a nearest-neighbor algorithm that merged closely related sequences to remove PCR and sequencing errors. V, D and J gene segments were assigned by aligning CDR3 sequences to IMGT reference sequences. For a sequence to be retained, a match of at least six nucleotides was required to both a V gene segment and a J gene segment. Rearrangements were called productive when the CDR3 lacked stop codons and stayed in frame with V and J; all others were non-productive. CDR3 was defined according to IMGT convention as the region running from the second conserved V-encoded cysteine to the conserved J-encoded phenylalanine. In an earlier analysis of more than 550 of the donors, sequences lacking an unambiguous match to a single V gene segment were excluded. An earlier analysis of a few hundred of the donors called V segments functional above 56.7% productive rearrangements and segregating when the between-donor standard deviation exceeded 5%. To diagnose cytomegalovirus status from the catalog of TCR beta chain sequences, a statistical classification framework was built. In a later analysis, V and J genes were assigned by comparing TCR nucleotide sequences against IMGT/GENE-DB human TR gene sequences. A later analysis assigned CDR3 sequences and most-parsimonious VDJ recombination scenarios with the TCRdist pipeline. In a later analysis, every TCR beta chain was defined by the combination of its CDR3 amino acid sequence and its V-gene family, and reads without a unique V-gene family were dropped. A later analysis removed over 500 highly shared, low-generation-probability nucleotide sequences to deal with suspected cross-contamination and a sequencing artifact. For each public chain, a later analysis derived a clonal expansion index from normalized ranks of inferred template counts within each repertoire. Generation probabilities in a later analysis came from a VDJ recombination model fitted to out-of-frame rearrangements, and those results were checked against IGoR. Hypergeometric tests were used in a later analysis to score TCR-TCR, TCR-HLA and TCR-CMV co-occurrence, with a repertoire-size bias correction applied to the TCR pairs. To estimate false discovery rates, a later analysis permuted the HLA or CMV assignments 20 times. A later analysis grouped co-occurring TCRs with DBSCAN, adding TCRdist sequence similarity when clustering within HLA-allele-positive subsets. Repertoires with fewer than 30,000 or more than 120,000 public chains, plus five repertoires with anomalous nucleotide sharing, were excluded from co-occurrence clustering. TCRdb obtained this table from immuneACCESS and retained in-frame rearrangements with V and J assigned. These tables miss some clones; where compared with another copy, unresolved V genes account for less than half of the shortfall, and the remainder is unexplained. V, J and clone size are taken as reported in that table, and D and trimming were inferred from the DNA itself. Across this sample there are about 130,000 clones, with roughly 79% seen only once. The top ten hold around 1.8% of the sample.

Overall study results and their limits: A cluster of highly shared sequence variants was judged likely to represent a technical artifact of the sequencing pipeline. The study listed 170 or so TCR beta chains as associated with cytomegalovirus. It was suggested by the authors that the approach could potentially be generalized to other disease states and immunological phenotypes. The presence/absence analyses assumed that sequencing depth was roughly uniform across donors, and that assumption may not be true. In a later analysis, the rate of TCR association differed among HLA loci, with DRB1 alleles having the most associated TCRs and HLA-C alleles having the fewest. Because the 87-base-pair reads could not distinguish some IMGT-functional V segments, including TRBV6-2 and TRBV6-3, those segments were excluded. Linkage disequilibrium might explain the correlated functional status among segregating V segments, but an unknown experimental factor could not be excluded. Most TCR sequences were observed very rarely across donors, whereas some public TCRs were present in many individuals. Only TCR beta chains were sequenced in this cohort, and the absence of alpha or paired-chain data limited detectable features. At a false discovery rate of 0.05, a later analysis linked some 17,000 TCR beta sequences to specific HLA alleles. HLA typing was unavailable for some donors at each locus, so association tests used only the typed subset. The only immune exposure information available for the cohort was CMV serostatus. In a later analysis, several top co-occurrence clusters were reported to appear linked to parvovirus B19, influenza, CMV and Epstein-Barr virus. Most CMV-associated TCR beta chains appeared to be HLA-restricted in a later analysis, and the HLA associations seemed to be driven largely by CMV exposure. A further reported finding was that TCR beta sequences accurately predicted the HLA-A and HLA-B alleles for most subjects in the first cohort. V-gene and J-gene trimming of TCR beta chains was associated with a missense DCLRE1C variant in a later genetic analysis, and the association was replicated in an independent cohort. A few of the identified cytomegalovirus-associated TCR beta chains were confirmed in vitro to be specific for cytomegalovirus antigens. In both the original and validation cohorts, the classifier was reported to diagnose cytomegalovirus status with high specificity and sensitivity. A later genetic analysis reported fewer N-insertions in productive TCRs among donors in an Asian-associated ancestry cluster than the roughly 620-donor mean. In a later analysis, HLA-associated TCR beta chains were found to be more clonally expanded and to have lower generation probabilities than equally common non-associated chains. When HLA alleles, especially DR and DQ, strongly co-occurred, TCR associations were difficult to assign to individual alleles. In an earlier analysis of 587 of the donors, most TCR beta V segments were observed in productive rearrangements about 87% or about 30% of the time, broadly matching IMGT annotations. Seventeen rarely observed V segments, including chromosome 9 orphons, were excluded from the earlier analysis of approximately 600 of the donors because counts were too low.

This clone was found a few times. The target of this receptor is not known. There are no base qualities to consult, and no much larger clone falls within one base. The cohort consisted of some 670 healthy bone marrow donors. At the time of sampling, every cohort member was nominally healthy, though immune exposures that went unrecorded were likely present. The donor was CMV seronegative and was included in the group of 352 seronegative cohort members. A peripheral blood sample was provided by each donor, and peripheral blood mononuclear cells were used for TCR beta sequencing. Genomic DNA was extracted from the blood cell samples with the Qiagen DNeasy Blood Extraction Kit. V drops 0 bases and J drops 5 bases, leaving 17 bases in between. There are 16 amino acids in the CDR3, from cysteine to phenylalanine inclusive. Only CDR3 DNA is held: 48 bases, read in frame from base 1. The germline V gene gives CDR1 as LGHNA and CDR2 as YNFKEQ.

This sequence uses TRBV4-2 and TRBJ2-7; TRBD2 is possibly the D segment (5 matching bases). Sequencing was carried out using PBMCs. The clonotype was recovered from a woman in her thirties or forties in good health and CMV-seronegative. The CDR3 loop reads CASSQDLGAAIDEQYF. The DNA is as follows: TGTGCCAGCAGCCAAGATCTGGGAGCCGCCATTGACGAGCAGTACTTC.